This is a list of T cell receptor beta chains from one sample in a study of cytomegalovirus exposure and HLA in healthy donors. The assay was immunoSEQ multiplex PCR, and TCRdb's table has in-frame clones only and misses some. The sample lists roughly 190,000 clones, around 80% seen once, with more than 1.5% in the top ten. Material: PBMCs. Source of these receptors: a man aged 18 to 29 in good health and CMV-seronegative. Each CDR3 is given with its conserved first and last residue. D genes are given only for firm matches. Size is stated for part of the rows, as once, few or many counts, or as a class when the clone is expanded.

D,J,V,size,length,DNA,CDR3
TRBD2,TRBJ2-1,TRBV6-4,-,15,TGTGCTAGCAGTGACGGGACTAGCGGGTACAATGAGCAGTTCTTC,CASSDGTSGYNEQFF
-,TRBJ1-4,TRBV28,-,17,TGTGCCAGCAGCCTATTGGAAACAGGGTTCTTGGATGAAAAACTGTTTTTT,CASSLLETGFLDEKLFF
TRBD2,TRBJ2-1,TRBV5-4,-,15,TGTGCCAGCAGCTTGGATAGGACTAGCTGGGATGAGCAGTTCTTC,CASSLDRTSWDEQFF
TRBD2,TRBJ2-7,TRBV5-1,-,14,TGCGCCAGCAGCCCCGAGCGGGGGGCCTACGAGCAGTACTTC,CASSPERGAYEQYF
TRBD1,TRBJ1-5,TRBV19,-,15,TGTGCCAGTAAATGGGACAGGGGTGCCAATCAGCCCCAGCATTTT,CASKWDRGANQPQHF
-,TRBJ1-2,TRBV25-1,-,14,TGTGCCAGCAGTGAATACGGGGGGCTCTATGGCTACACCTTC,CASSEYGGLYGYTF
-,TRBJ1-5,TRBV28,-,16,TGTGCCAGCAGTTCCCCACCGCAGAGGAGCAATCAGCCCCAGCATTTT,CASSSPPQRSNQPQHF
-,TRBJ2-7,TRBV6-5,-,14,TGTGCCAGCAGCAGGGGCGGAAGAGGATACGAGCAGTACTTC,CASSRGGRGYEQYF
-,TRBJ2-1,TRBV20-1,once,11,TGCAGTCCCCGACTTTACAATGAGCAGTTCTTC,CSPRLYNEQFF
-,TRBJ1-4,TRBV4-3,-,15,TGCGCCAGCAGCCAAGATGGGAGGGTTAATGAAAAACTGTTTTTT,CASSQDGRVNEKLFF
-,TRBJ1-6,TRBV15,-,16,TGTGCCACCAGCCGAGGGAGGGACGTTAAAAATTCACCCCTCCACTTT,CATSRGRDVKNSPLHF
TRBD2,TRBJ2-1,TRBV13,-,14,TGTGCCAGCAGCTCGACTAGCGGTTACAATGAGCAGTTCTTC,CASSSTSGYNEQFF
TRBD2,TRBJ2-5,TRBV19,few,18,TGTGCCAGTAGTATGCCCAGGTCCGGGACTAGCGGGCGCGGGACCCAGTACTTC,CASSMPRSGTSGRGTQYF
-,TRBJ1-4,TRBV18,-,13,TGTGCCAGCTCACGGGCGCGTAATGAAAAACTGTTTTTT,CASSRARNEKLFF
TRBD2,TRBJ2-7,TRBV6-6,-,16,TGTGCCAGCAATCCCCTCGCCACTAGCGGGGGGAGCGAGCAGTACTTC,CASNPLATSGGSEQYF
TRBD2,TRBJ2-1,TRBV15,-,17,TGTGCCATCAGCAGAGATCTCGGGGGGAGCTCCTACAATGAGCAGTTCTTC,CAISRDLGGSSYNEQFF
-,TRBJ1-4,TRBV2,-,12,TGTGCCAGCAGTGAAGTCAGGGGACAAGCGCCGTTT,CASSEVRGQAPF
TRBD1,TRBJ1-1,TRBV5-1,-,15,TGCGCCAGCAGCTTGGGTGACAGGGGGTTCACTGAAGCTTTCTTT,CASSLGDRGFTEAFF
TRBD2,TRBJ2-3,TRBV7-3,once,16,TGTGCCAGCAGCCCCCAGGGCGGGAGGCCTTCGGATACGCAGTATTTT,CASSPQGGRPSDTQYF
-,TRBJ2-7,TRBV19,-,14,TGTGCCAGTAGTATAGGGGCAGGGCCCTACGAGCAGTACTTC,CASSIGAGPYEQYF
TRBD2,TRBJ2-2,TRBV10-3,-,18,TGTGCCATCAGTGTGGGGCTAGCGGGGGGTCAGCAAGGAGGGGAGCTGTTTTTT,CAISVGLAGGQQGGELFF
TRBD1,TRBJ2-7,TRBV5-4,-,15,TGTGCCAGCAGCACGGACAGGGGATTGGCCTACGAGCAGTACTTC,CASSTDRGLAYEQYF
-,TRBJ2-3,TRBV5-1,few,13,TGCGCCAGCAGCTTCAGGAGCGGAGATACGCAGTATTTT,CASSFRSGDTQYF
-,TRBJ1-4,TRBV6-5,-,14,TGTGCCAGCAGTTACTCCCAGGGTTGGGAAAAACTGTTTTTT,CASSYSQGWEKLFF
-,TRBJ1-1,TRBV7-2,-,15,TGTGCCAGCAGCTTAGCCACGAGGGGGATCACTGAAGCTTTCTTT,CASSLATRGITEAFF
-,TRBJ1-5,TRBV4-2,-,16,TGTGCCAGCAGCCAAGATTCGGGACACAGCAATCAGCCCCAGCATTTT,CASSQDSGHSNQPQHF
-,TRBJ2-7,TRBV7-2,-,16,TGTGCCAGCAAAAGAACCCCCGGGGAAGGGCCGAACGAGCAGTACTTC,CASKRTPGEGPNEQYF
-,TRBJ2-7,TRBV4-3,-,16,TGCGCCAGCAGCCAAGATTGGCCTCCGGGGGACTACGAGCAGTACTTC,CASSQDWPPGDYEQYF
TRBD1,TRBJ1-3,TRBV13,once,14,TGTGCCAGCAGCTCAGGACAGGGGACAAACACCATATATTTT,CASSSGQGTNTIYF
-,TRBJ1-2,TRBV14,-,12,TGTGCCAGCAGCCAAGGACTCTATGGCTACACCTTC,CASSQGLYGYTF
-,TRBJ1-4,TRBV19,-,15,TGTGCCAGCGGTACCATCAGGGGACGTAATGAAAAACTGTTTTTT,CASGTIRGRNEKLFF
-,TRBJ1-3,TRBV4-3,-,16,TGCGCCAGCAGCCAAGAGCTCAGTATTACTGGAAACACCATATATTTT,CASSQELSITGNTIYF
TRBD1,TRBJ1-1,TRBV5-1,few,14,TGCGCCAGCAGCTTGCACCCAGGGGGCAGTGAAGCTTTCTTT,CASSLHPGGSEAFF
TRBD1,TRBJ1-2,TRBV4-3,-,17,TGCGCCAGCAGCCAAGATGGGACAGGGCCAGAAGTGGATGGCTACACCTTC,CASSQDGTGPEVDGYTF
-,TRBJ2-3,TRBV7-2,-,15,TGTGCCAGCAGCTCTAGCAGCGGAGCGGCAGATACGCAGTATTTT,CASSSSSGAADTQYF
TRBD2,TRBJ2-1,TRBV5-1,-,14,TGCGCCAGCAGCGGGACTAGCTCCTACAATGAGCAGTTCTTC,CASSGTSSYNEQFF
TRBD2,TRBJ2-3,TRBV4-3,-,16,TGCGCCAGCAGCCAATACTCGGGGGGGAAAACAGATACGCAGTATTTT,CASSQYSGGKTDTQYF
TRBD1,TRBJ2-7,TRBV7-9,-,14,TGTGCCAGCAGCTCCCCGGGACAGGGGTACGAGCAGTACTTC,CASSSPGQGYEQYF
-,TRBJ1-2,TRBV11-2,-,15,TGTGCCAGCAGCTTAGATCAGATGGCTTTCTATGGCTACACCTTC,CASSLDQMAFYGYTF
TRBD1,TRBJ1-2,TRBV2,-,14,TGTGCCAGCACCGGGACAGGGAGGGTAGGAGGCTACACCTTC,CASTGTGRVGGYTF
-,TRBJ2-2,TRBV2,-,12,TGTGCCAGCAGTGCTTCCGGCGGGGAGCTGTTTTTT,CASSASGGELFF
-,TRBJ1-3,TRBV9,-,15,TGTGCCAGCAGCGCGGGGGTATCCTCTGGAAACACCATATATTTT,CASSAGVSSGNTIYF
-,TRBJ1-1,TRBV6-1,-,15,TGTGCCAGCAGTCGGGTAGAGGCATCGAACACTGAAGCTTTCTTT,CASSRVEASNTEAFF
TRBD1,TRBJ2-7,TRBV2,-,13,TGTGCCAGACGGACAGGGAGAACCTACGAGCAGTACTTC,CARRTGRTYEQYF
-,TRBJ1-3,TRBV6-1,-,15,TGTGCCAGCAGTGCAGGGGACCTCTCTGGAAACACCATATATTTT,CASSAGDLSGNTIYF
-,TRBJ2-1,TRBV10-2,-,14,TGCGCCAGCAGTGAGGGGGGCCGGCTCTTCGAGCAGTTCTTC,CASSEGGRLFEQFF
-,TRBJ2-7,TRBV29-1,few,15,TGCAGCGTTGAAGGACTAGGGGCTTCGGCCTACGAGCAGTACTTC,CSVEGLGASAYEQYF
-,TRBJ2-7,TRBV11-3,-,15,TGTGCCAGCAGCTTAGCTTCCGGGGTACCCTACGAGCAGTACTTC,CASSLASGVPYEQYF
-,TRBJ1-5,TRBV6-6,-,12,TGTGCCAGCGGGCCACAGGGTAGACCCCAGCATTTT,CASGPQGRPQHF
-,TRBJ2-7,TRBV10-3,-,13,TGTGCCATCAGTGAATTCCCTGAGTACGAGCAGTACTTC,CAISEFPEYEQYF
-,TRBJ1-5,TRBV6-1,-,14,TGTGCCAGCAGAAGAGGCAGTCTCAATCAGCCCCAGCATTTT,CASRRGSLNQPQHF
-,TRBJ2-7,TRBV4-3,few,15,TGCGCCAGCAGCCAAGCAATAGGGGGTGGCTACGAGCAGTACTTC,CASSQAIGGGYEQYF
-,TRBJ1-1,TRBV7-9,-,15,TGTGCCAGCAGCCTAAACCGGGGGGTTAGTACTGAAGCTTTCTTT,CASSLNRGVSTEAFF
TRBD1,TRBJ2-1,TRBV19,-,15,TGTGCCAGTACATCGGACAGGTCGTACCAAGATGAGCAGTTCTTC,CASTSDRSYQDEQFF
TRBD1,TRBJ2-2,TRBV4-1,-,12,TGCGCCAGCAGCACAGGGGCCGGGGAGCTGTTTTTT,CASSTGAGELFF
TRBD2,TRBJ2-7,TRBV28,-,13,TGTGCCATTCTAGCGGGAGGGCAAGGCGAGCAGTACTTC,CAILAGGQGEQYF
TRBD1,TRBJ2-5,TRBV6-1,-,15,TGTGCCAGCACGGGCACAGGGGGCAATCAAGAGACCCAGTACTTC,CASTGTGGNQETQYF
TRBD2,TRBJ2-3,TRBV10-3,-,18,TGTGCCATCAGTGAGTCTTGGTCTAGCGGGGGATTAACAGATACGCAGTATTTT,CAISESWSSGGLTDTQYF
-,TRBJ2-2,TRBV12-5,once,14,TGTGCTAGTGGTTCGGCGGAGAACACCGGGGAGCTGTTTTTT,CASGSAENTGELFF